The 17 T cell receptor beta chains in this list originate from one sample, sequenced in a study of T cells in Graves' hyperthyroidism and ophthalmopathy. TCR beta CDR3 regions were amplified from RNA. TCR CDR3 regions were first amplified by RT-PCR with HTBI primers. TCRdb itself ran the multiplex PCR reads through MiXCR, one entry per CDR3 protein. The sample consists of 330,000 or so distinct CDR3 sequences, less than 20% of them appearing once. Sequenced sample: blood. Receptors originate from a man aged 45 to 65 with Graves' ophthalmopathy.

This clonotype was observed a handful of times. The junction differs from germline at one of its ends, possibly a read error. The rearrangement uses TRBV7-9 and TRBJ2-5, with D maybe TRBD2 (5 bases). Germline V gene lookup returns CDR1 SEHNR and CDR2 FQNEAQ (reference sequence). The CDR3 loop spans 14 amino acids. The CDR3 DNA sequence: TGTGCCAGCAGCCTAGCAGTCAACCAAGAGACCCAGTACTTC. It codes for CASSLAVNQETQYF.

This clonotype occurred many times. The chain carries TRBV30 and TRBJ1-1, with D unresolved. This CDR3 is 11 amino acids long. V was trimmed by 2 bases and J by 4 bases, leaving 5 bases between them. Per germline, CDR1 GTSNPN and CDR2 SVGIG (reference sequence). In DNA form, the CDR3 reads TGTGCCTGGAGTTCGGGCACTGAAGCTTTCTTT. Protein product: CAWSSGTEAFF.

This chain connects TRBV18 to TRBJ2-4; D remains ambiguous. Trimming pared 1 base from V and 0 bases from J, leaving 16 bases between. Germline values: CDR1 KGHSH, CDR2 LQKENI. The length of the CDR3 is 18 residues. The CDR3 loop is CASSPLSGGNLAKNIQYF. The CDR3 nucleotides read TGTGCCAGCTCACCACTATCAGGCGGTAACCTAGCCAAAAACATTCAGTACTTC.

The chain employs TRBV28 and TRBJ2-5, with D perhaps matching TRBD1 (5 bases). The germline V gene has CDR1 MDHEN and CDR2 SYDVKM. This CDR3 spans 11 amino acids. The germline V and J ends were trimmed by 8 bases and 5 bases, with 9 bases remaining between them. The CDR3 loop is CASQGRETQYF. CDR3 coding DNA: TGTGCCAGCCAGGGAAGGGAGACCCAGTACTTC.

Comment on this clonotype: The junction does not match germline at one end; this may be a read error. V is TRBV2 and J is TRBJ2-7; unclear D gene. The CDR3 has 14 residues. The germline V gene has CDR1 SNHLY and CDR2 FYNNEI. CDR3 loop: CASTGGSDPYEQCF. The CDR3 DNA follows: TGTGCCAGCACGGGTGGCAGTGACCCCTACGAGCAGTGCTTC.

This clonotype was picked up a small number of times. A single base separates this from a much larger clone, so it may be a read error. As DNA, the CDR3 is TGTGCCGGTCTCGTGGGGACAGTCAATTCACCCCTCCACTTT. This sequence encodes CAGLVGTVNSPLHF. V usage is TRBV28 and J usage is TRBJ1-6; 7 nucleotides match TRBD1. CDR3 length: 14 amino acids. Germline V gives CDR1 MDHEN, CDR2 SYDVKM. Trimming at V came to 11 bases and at J to 7 bases, leaving 11 bases not matched to a gene.

The chain uses TRBV10-1 and TRBJ2-4; the D gene is possibly TRBD2 (5 bases). CDR3 length equals 14 residues. Germline lookup yields CDR1 WNHNN and CDR2 SYGVQD (reference sequence). The germline V and J ends were trimmed by 7 bases and 1 base, with 11 bases remaining between them. This CDR3 reads CASKATKAKNIQYF. The CDR3 bases are TGCGCCAGCAAGGCGACTAAGGCCAAAAACATTCAGTACTTC.

This clonotype has at least ten counts. The J gene is TRBJ2-7, the V gene TRBV28; no definite D call. The germline V and J ends were trimmed by 8 bases and 5 bases, with 22 bases remaining between them. Germline CDR1 is MDHEN and CDR2 is SYDVKM. This CDR3 comprises 15 residues. The CDR3 sequence: CASVPAAKRTHEQYF. The CDR3 DNA is TGTGCCAGCGTACCCGCGGCGAAGAGGACCCACGAGCAGTACTTC.

This clonotype has just a few counts. The chain uses TRBV12-3 or TRBV12-4 and TRBJ2-7, with TRBD1 identical over 8 bases. With V trimmed by 6 bases and J by 1 base, 11 bases remained unmatched. This CDR3 region has 16 residues. CDR3 DNA sequence: TGTGCCAGCAGCCCCGGGCAGGGGGCTATTTCCTACGAGCAGTACTTC. Translating gives CASSPGQGAISYEQYF.

This clonotype was seen at least ten times. The CDR3 is CSAARNNQETQYF. CDR3 sequence (DNA): TGCAGTGCTGCTAGAAACAACCAAGAGACCCAGTACTTC. The rearrangement uses TRBV20-1 and TRBJ2-5; D is unresolved. Germline V gives CDR1 DFQATT, CDR2 SNEGSKA (reference sequence). With 5 bases removed from V and 0 bases from J, the gap between germline ends came to 10 bases. The CDR3 is 13 amino acids.

This clonotype was counted many times. The rearrangement links TRBV28 to TRBJ2-5; 9 bases map to TRBD1. Losses at the gene ends were 5 bases for V and 2 bases for J; bases not matched to a gene: 6. Germline lookup yields CDR1 MDHEN and CDR2 SYDVKM. The CDR3 is 15 residues long. CDR3 residues: CASSPGTGKQETQYF. The DNA for the CDR3 is TGTGCCAGCAGTCCAGGGACAGGGAAGCAAGAGACCCAGTACTTC.

This clonotype was recorded at least ten times. This chain links TRBV28 with TRBJ2-5, with D possibly TRBD2 on 6 matching bases. This CDR3 comprises 14 residues. V lost 7 bases to trimming and J lost 5 bases, with 17 bases between them. Germline V gives CDR1 MDHEN, CDR2 SYDVKM. This CDR3 is CASIGRGGWETQYF. CDR3 DNA: TGTGCCAGCATCGGGAGAGGCGGGTGGGAGACCCAGTACTTC.

This clonotype came up many times. V gene TRBV28 combines with J gene TRBJ2-7, with 9 bases identical to TRBD2. The trim removed 2 bases at V and 5 bases at J, leaving 4 bases unmatched. Germline V gene lookup returns CDR1 MDHEN and CDR2 SYDVKM. The CDR3 is 14 residues long. The CDR3 bases are TGTGCCAGCAGTTTAAGTGCGGGAGGGAACGAGCAGTACTTC. Its protein is CASSLSAGGNEQYF.

The chain carries TRBV9 and TRBJ2-3; 9 bases align to TRBD2. This CDR3 contains 16 residues. V shed 1 base, J shed 6 bases, and the junction held 9 bases outside the gene matches. Per the germline V gene, CDR1 is SGDLS and CDR2 is YYNGEE. CDR3 loop: CASSVIERGDMDTQYF. For the CDR3, the DNA is TGTGCCAGCAGCGTAATCGAGCGGGGGGACATGGATACGCAGTATTTT.

The CDR3 reads CASTHRGSNSNEQFF. The CDR3 DNA reads TGTGCCAGTACGCACAGGGGTAGTAACTCCAATGAGCAGTTCTTC. V usage is TRBV19 and J usage is TRBJ2-1; TRBD1 matches 7 bases. V lost 7 bases to trimming and J lost 6 bases; unmatched junction nucleotides: 12. The germline V gene has CDR1 LNHDA and CDR2 SQIVND (reference sequence). The CDR3 sequence is 15 residues long.

The genes are TRBV4-1 and TRBJ2-3; D is unresolved. CDR3 length: 12 amino acids. Germline CDR1 reads MGHRA; CDR2 reads YSYEKL. V was cut by 1 base and J by 10 bases, with 9 bases left in between. CDR3 bases: TGCGCCAGCAGCCAAGTCTCCGGCGCGCAGTATTTT. Amino acid sequence: CASSQVSGAQYF.

The chain links TRBV10-3 to TRBJ2-6; D is possibly TRBD1 (6 bases). This CDR3 spans 14 amino acids. Germline loops: CDR1 ENHRY, CDR2 SYGVKD. The V end was cut by 7 bases, the J end by 3 bases, with 10 bases between. This CDR3 reads CAITKGVGANVLTF. CDR3 nucleotides: TGTGCCATCACGAAGGGGGTTGGGGCCAACGTCCTGACTTTC.